This T cell receptor (beta chain) was sequenced for a study of PD-1 blockade in mismatch repair-deficient tumors (dated by TCRdb to about 2017). Concerning the study at large: Between September 2013 and 2016, the trial enrolled roughly 86 consecutive patients with some eleven types of mismatch repair-deficient cancer, all of whom had received prior treatment and were progressing. Tumor-associated T cell clones were tracked in the peripheral blood of patients responding to PD-1 blockade by deep sequencing of TCR CDR3 regions.

Libraries were made using the immunoSEQ multiplex PCR assay. This is the immuneACCESS table as TCRdb keeps it, with only in-frame sequences that have V and J called. A part of the clones is gone; compared with another copy, unresolved V genes explain less than half, and the rest is unexplained. Recorded for this sample are 45,000 to 55,000 clones; over 75% of them occurred a single time. The ten top clones hold 6.5% to 9% of the sample. Points on this clone: Its recognized antigen is unknown. Within one base of it there is no much larger clone, and no base qualities were kept.

The paper's findings and limits, for the study overall: Rapid expansion after pembrolizumab followed by contraction, generally before radiologic responses, was shown by tumor-resident clones, which were often undetectable in blood before treatment.

Mismatch repair deficiency was established in every enrolled patient by polymerase chain reaction or immunohistochemistry. TCR sequencing was carried out for three patients who responded to pembrolizumab therapy. The phase II trial prospectively tested pembrolizumab PD-1 blockade in advanced mismatch repair-deficient cancers regardless of tissue of origin. Serial peripheral blood T cell samples were collected before and at multiple times after starting PD-1 blockade. Blood sampling times were expressed in weeks after the first pembrolizumab dose. As encoded in the germline V gene, CDR1 is MRHNA while CDR2 is SNTAGT. The CDR3 starts with the cysteine, ends with the phenylalanine, and has 14 residues. The retained sequence is limited to the CDR3, 42 bases, with the frame set at the first base. Deletion took 5 bases off V and 5 bases off J, with a span of 12 bases between the germline ends.

The V and J segments used are TRBV6-4 and TRBJ2-2; a tentative D call is TRBD2 (6 bases match). The sequence was obtained from an adult with mismatch repair-deficient cancer. The material sequenced was peripheral blood, taken about 4.5 months after starting pembrolizumab. Here is the DNA: TGTGCCAGCAGTCGGGAGTCGGGAACCGGGGAGCTGTTTTTT. Its protein product is CASSRESGTGELFF.